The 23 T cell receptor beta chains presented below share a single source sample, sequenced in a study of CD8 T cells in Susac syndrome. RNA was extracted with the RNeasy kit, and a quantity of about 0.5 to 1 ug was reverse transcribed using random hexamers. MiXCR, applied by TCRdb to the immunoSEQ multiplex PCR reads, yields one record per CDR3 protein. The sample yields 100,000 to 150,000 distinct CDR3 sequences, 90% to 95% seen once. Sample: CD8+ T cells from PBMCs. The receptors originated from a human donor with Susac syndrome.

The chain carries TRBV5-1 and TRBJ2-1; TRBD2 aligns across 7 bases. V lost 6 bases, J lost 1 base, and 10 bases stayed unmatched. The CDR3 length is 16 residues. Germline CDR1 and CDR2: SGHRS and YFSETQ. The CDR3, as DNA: TGCGCCAGCACCAAGGGCTGGGGGGGTTCCTACAATGAGCAGTTCTTC. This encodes CASTKGWGGSYNEQFF.

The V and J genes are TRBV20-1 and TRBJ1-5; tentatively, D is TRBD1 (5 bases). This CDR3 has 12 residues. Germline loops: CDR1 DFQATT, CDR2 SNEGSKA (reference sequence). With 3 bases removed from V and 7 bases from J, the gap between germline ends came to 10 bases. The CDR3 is CSASEGEQPQHF. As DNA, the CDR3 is TGCAGTGCTAGCGAAGGGGAACAGCCCCAGCATTTT.

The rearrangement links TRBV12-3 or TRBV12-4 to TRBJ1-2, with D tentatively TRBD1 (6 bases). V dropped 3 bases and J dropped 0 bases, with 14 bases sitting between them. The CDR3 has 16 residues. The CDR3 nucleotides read TGTGCCAGCAGTTTGGGGGGACACTTAGCTAACTATGGCTACACCTTC. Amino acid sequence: CASSLGGHLANYGYTF.

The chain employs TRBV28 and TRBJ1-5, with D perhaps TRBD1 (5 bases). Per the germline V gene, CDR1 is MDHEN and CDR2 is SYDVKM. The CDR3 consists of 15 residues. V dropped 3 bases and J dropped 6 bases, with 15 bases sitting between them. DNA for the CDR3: TGTGCCAGCAGTTTGATGGGGCAGGGAGGTCAGCCCCAGCATTTT. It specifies CASSLMGQGGQPQHF.

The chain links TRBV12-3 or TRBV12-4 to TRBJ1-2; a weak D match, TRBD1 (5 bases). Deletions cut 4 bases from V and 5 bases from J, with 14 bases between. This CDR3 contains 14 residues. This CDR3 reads CASSYGGGTYGYTF. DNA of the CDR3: TGTGCCAGCAGTTATGGGGGAGGAACTTATGGCTACACCTTC.

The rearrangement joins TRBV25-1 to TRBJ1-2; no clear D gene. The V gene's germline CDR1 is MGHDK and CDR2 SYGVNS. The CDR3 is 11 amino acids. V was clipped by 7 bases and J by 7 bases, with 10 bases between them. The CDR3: CASISETGYTF. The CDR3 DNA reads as TGTGCCAGCATATCAGAGACTGGCTACACCTTC.

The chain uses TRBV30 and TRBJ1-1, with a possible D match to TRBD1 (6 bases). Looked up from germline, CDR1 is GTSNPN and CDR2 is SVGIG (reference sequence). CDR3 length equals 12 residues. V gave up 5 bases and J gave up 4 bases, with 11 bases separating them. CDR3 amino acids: CAWAPRGTEAFF. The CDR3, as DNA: TGTGCCTGGGCCCCCAGGGGCACTGAAGCTTTCTTT.

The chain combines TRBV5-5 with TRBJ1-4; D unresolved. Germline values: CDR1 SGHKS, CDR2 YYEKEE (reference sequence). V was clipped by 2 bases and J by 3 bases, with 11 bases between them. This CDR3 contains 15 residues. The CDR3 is CASSFSSGANEKLFF. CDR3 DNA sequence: TGTGCCAGCAGCTTTTCGAGTGGGGCTAATGAAAAACTGTTTTTT.

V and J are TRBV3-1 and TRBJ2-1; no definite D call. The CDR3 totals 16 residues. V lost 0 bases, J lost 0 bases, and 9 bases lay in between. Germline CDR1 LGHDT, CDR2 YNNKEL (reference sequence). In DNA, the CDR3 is TGTGCCAGCAGCCAAGATCTGGAGCTCTCCTACAATGAGCAGTTCTTC. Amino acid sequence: CASSQDLELSYNEQFF.

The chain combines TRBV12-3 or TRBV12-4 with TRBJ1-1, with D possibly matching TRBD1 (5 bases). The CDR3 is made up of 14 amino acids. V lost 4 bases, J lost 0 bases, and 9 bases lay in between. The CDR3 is CASSSSTVNTEAFF. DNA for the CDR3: TGTGCCAGCAGTTCCTCGACAGTGAACACTGAAGCTTTCTTT.

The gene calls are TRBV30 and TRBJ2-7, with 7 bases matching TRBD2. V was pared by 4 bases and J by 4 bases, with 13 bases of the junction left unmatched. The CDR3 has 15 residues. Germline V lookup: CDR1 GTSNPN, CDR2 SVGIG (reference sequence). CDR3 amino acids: CAWITSATIGYEQYF. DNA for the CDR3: TGTGCCTGGATTACTAGCGCAACAATCGGGTACGAGCAGTACTTC.

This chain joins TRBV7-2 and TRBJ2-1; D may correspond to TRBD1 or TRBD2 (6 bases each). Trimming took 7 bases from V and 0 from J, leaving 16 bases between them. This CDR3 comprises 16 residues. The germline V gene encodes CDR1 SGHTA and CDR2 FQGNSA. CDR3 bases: TGTGCCAGCATTTGGGGGGCCGGAAGCTCCTACAATGAGCAGTTCTTC. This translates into CASIWGAGSSYNEQFF.

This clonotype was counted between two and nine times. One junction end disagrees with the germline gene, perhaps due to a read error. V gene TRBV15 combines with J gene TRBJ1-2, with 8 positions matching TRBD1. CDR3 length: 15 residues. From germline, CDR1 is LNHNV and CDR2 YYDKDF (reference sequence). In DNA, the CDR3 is TGTGCCACTAGCAGAGATCGTTGGACAGGGCTTGGCTACACCTTC. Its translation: CATSRDRWTGLGYTF. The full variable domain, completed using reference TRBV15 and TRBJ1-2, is DAMVIQNPRYQVTQFGKPVTLSCSQTLNHNVMYWYQQKSSQAPKLLFHYYDKDFNNEADTPDNFQSRRPNTSFCFLDIRSPGLGDTAMYLCATSRDRWTGLGYTFGSGTRLTVV.

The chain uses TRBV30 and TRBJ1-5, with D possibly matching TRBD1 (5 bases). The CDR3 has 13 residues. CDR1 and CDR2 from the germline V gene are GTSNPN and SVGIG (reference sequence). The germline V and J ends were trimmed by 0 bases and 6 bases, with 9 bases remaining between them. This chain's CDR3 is CAWSVAGGQPQHF. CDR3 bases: TGTGCCTGGAGTGTTGCGGGGGGTCAGCCCCAGCATTTT.

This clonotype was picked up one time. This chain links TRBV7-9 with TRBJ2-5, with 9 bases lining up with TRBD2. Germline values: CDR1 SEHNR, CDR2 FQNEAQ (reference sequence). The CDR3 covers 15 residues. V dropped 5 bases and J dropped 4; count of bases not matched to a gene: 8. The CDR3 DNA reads TGTGCCAGCAGCCCACGGGCGGGAGGGCTAGAGACCCAGTACTTC. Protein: CASSPRAGGLETQYF. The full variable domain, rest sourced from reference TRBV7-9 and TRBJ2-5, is DTGVSQNPRHKITKRGQNVTFRCDPISEHNRLYWYRQTLGQGPEFLTYFQNEAQLEKSRLLSDRFSAERPKGSFSTLEIQRTEQGDSAMYLCASSPRAGGLETQYFGPGTRLLVL.

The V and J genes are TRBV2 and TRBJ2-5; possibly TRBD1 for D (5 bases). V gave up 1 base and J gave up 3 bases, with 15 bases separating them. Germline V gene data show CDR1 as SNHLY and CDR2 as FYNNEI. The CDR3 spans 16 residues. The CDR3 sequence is CASSEVLESTEETQYF. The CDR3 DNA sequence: TGTGCCAGCAGTGAAGTCCTTGAGTCGACAGAAGAGACCCAGTACTTC.

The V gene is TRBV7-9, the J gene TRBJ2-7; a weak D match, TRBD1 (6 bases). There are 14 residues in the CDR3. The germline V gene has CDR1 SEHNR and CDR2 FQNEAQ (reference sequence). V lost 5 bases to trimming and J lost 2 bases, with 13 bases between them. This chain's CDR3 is CASSLTTGAYEQYF. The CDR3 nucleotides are TGTGCCAGCAGCCTAACGACAGGTGCCTACGAGCAGTACTTC.

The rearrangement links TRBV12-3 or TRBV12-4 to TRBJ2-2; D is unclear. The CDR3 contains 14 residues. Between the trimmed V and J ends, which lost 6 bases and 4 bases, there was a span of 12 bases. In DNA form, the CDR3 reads TGTGCCAGCAGCCTGATAGCTGCCACCGGGGAGCTGTTTTTT. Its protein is CASSLIAATGELFF.

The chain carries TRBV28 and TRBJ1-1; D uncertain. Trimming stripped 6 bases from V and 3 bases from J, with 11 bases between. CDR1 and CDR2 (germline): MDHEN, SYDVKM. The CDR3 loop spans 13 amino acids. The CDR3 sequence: CASRYTVYTEAFF. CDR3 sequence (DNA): TGTGCCAGCAGATATACGGTCTACACTGAAGCTTTCTTT.

The CDR3 here is CASSLSSSGGSGGTDTQYF. CDR3 DNA: TGTGCCAGCAGCTTATCCTCCTCCGGGGGCTCCGGGGGCACAGATACGCAGTATTTT. The chain combines TRBV7-9 with TRBJ2-3; D possibly matches TRBD1 or TRBD2 (6 bases each). CDR1 is SEHNR, CDR2 FQNEAQ, per germline (reference sequence). CDR3 length: 19 amino acids. V was shortened by 2 bases and J by 1 base, with 22 bases between the two germline ends.

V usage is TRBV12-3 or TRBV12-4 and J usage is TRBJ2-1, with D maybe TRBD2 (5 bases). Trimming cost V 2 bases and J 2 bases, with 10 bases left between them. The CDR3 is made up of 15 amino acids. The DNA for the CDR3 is TGTGCCAGCAGTTTACGGCGGGCCCCCTACAATGAGCAGTTCTTC. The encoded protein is CASSLRRAPYNEQFF.

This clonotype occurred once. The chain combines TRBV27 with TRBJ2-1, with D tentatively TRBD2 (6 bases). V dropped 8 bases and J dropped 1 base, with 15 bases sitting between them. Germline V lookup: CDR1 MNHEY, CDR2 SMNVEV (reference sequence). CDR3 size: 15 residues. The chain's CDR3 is CASRDSQLSYNEQFF. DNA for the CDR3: TGTGCCAGCCGGGACTCCCAGTTGTCCTACAATGAGCAGTTCTTC.

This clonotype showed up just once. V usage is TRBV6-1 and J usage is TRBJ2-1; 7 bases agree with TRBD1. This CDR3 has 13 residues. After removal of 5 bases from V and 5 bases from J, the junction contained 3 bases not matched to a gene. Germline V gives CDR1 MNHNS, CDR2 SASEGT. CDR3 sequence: CASSPGQHNEQFF. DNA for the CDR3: TGTGCCAGCAGTCCGGGACAGCACAATGAGCAGTTCTTC.